This T cell receptor beta chain is from a study of T cell responses to AZD1222 COVID-19 vaccine. The method was immunoSEQ multiplex PCR; TCRdb's version includes in-frame clones alone and lacks a portion of them. The sample has 140,000 or so clones, 92% seen once. Notes on the study in general: Donors, mostly white British, included more females; clonal diversity was possibly underestimated. Sampling that yielded the repertoires occurred only after the peak T cell response.

This CDR3 has 17 amino acids. V was shortened by 0 bases and J by 0 bases, with 12 bases between the two germline ends. CDR1 and CDR2 from the germline V gene are MNHEY and SVGEGT. About this clone itself: As yet, its antigen is unknown.

The TCR was taken from an adult who received the AZD1222 COVID-19 vaccine. Sequences were derived from peripheral blood, sampled 28 days after the second AZD1222 dose. The V gene is TRBV6-2 or TRBV6-3, the J gene TRBJ2-1; no clear D gene. The CDR3 loop is CASSYSVSPGSYNEQFF. The CDR3 DNA follows: TGTGCCAGCAGTTACTCGGTTTCTCCGGGCTCCTACAATGAGCAGTTCTTC.